Listed here are 27 T cell receptor beta chains from one sample, sequenced in a study of PD-1 blockade in mismatch repair-deficient tumors. TCRdb's copy holds only in-frame clones and misses some; the assay was immunoSEQ multiplex PCR. The table has more than 40,000 clones, approximately 78% seen once. The sample was peripheral blood, taken 4 weeks after starting pembrolizumab. The receptors stem from an adult with mismatch repair-deficient cancer.

The V gene is TRBV7-9, the J gene TRBJ1-4; D might be TRBD1 (5 bases). V lost 2 bases and J lost 8, with 12 bases in between. This CDR3 has 14 residues. Germline lookup yields CDR1 SEHNR and CDR2 FQNEAQ (reference sequence). The CDR3 sequence: CASSLSGSFEKLFF. DNA of the CDR3: TGTGCCAGCAGCTTATCAGGGTCTTTCGAAAAACTGTTTTTT.

Only a few counts were recorded for this clone. The V call is TRBV6-6, the J call TRBJ2-2, with TRBD1 as a possible D gene (5 bases). Trimming took off 8 bases at V and 0 bases at J, with 10 bases between the two ends. Germline V gives CDR1 MNHNY, CDR2 SVGAGI (reference sequence). There are 14 residues in the CDR3. The CDR3 DNA is TGTGCCAGCGGACAAGGGACGAACACCGGGGAGCTGTTTTTT. It codes for CASGQGTNTGELFF.

The chain uses TRBV7-2 and TRBJ2-1; possibly TRBD2 for D (5 bases). The CDR3 runs to 13 residues. In germline, CDR1 is SGHTA, CDR2 FQGNSA. V was clipped by 2 bases and J by 9 bases, with 11 bases between them. In nucleotides, the CDR3 is TGTGCCAGCAGCTTAATTTTGAGCGGTGAGCAGTTCTTC. Protein product: CASSLILSGEQFF.

The chain joins TRBV7-9 to TRBJ1-2, with no clear D. V was cut by 1 base and J by 0 bases, with 6 bases left in between. Germline-derived CDR1 and CDR2 are SEHNR and FQNEAQ (reference sequence). This CDR3 is built from 14 residues. The CDR3 reads CASSLEVANYGYTF. DNA for the CDR3: TGTGCCAGCAGCTTAGAAGTAGCTAACTATGGCTACACCTTC.

The V call is TRBV19, the J call TRBJ2-1, with D possibly TRBD1 on 7 matching bases. The germline V and J ends were trimmed by 4 bases and 0 bases, with 13 bases remaining between them. CDR3 length: 16 amino acids. Germline assignment: CDR1 LNHDA and CDR2 SQIVND (reference sequence). The CDR3 sequence: CASSNLQGGSYNEQFF. For the CDR3, the DNA is TGTGCCAGTAGTAACCTCCAGGGGGGCTCCTACAATGAGCAGTTCTTC.

The gene calls are TRBV19 and TRBJ1-3; tentatively, D is TRBD1 (5 bases). The V and J ends lost 1 base and 8 bases respectively, with 12 bases between them. The germline gives CDR1 LNHDA, CDR2 SQIVND (reference sequence). This CDR3 region has 14 residues. In DNA, the CDR3 is TGTGCCAGTAGTATAGGCAGGGAGGAAGACACCATATATTTT. Translating it yields CASSIGREEDTIYF.

The V call is TRBV4-1, the J call TRBJ2-3; D unresolved. The CDR3 runs 17 residues. CDR1 and CDR2 (germline): MGHRA, YSYEKL. Trimming cost V 1 base and J 4 bases, with 18 bases left between them. The CDR3 here is CASSQAPPAPRSDTQYF. CDR3 coding DNA: TGCGCCAGCAGCCAAGCTCCCCCTGCCCCGCGGTCAGATACGCAGTATTTT.

The table lists this clone with a few counts. V is TRBV29-1 and J is TRBJ2-2; D uncertain. CDR3 length equals 10 residues. Germline values: CDR1 SQVTM, CDR2 ANQGSEA. V was pared by 6 bases and J by 9 bases, with 8 bases between. The CDR3 loop reads CSVGERELFF. CDR3 DNA: TGCAGCGTCGGTGAAAGGGAGCTGTTTTTT.

The chain combines TRBV7-9 with TRBJ2-5; the match to TRBD1 covers 8 bases. The CDR3 runs to 14 residues. Trimming cost V 4 bases and J 6 bases; bases outside gene matches: 7. Per the germline V gene, CDR1 is SEHNR and CDR2 is FQNEAQ (reference sequence). The CDR3 protein is CASSSAGGVKTQYF. The CDR3 coding sequence is TGTGCCAGCAGCTCAGCAGGGGGCGTGAAGACCCAGTACTTC.

The rearrangement uses TRBV19 and TRBJ1-1, with D maybe TRBD1 (5 bases). The germline CDR1 and CDR2 sequences are LNHDA and SQIVND (reference sequence). CDR3 length: 14 amino acids. The V and J ends lost 1 base and 2 bases respectively, with 8 bases between them. The CDR3 is CASSIAGGNTEAFF. Here the CDR3 DNA reads TGTGCCAGTAGTATAGCGGGGGGAAACACTGAAGCTTTCTTT.

This chain uses TRBV27 with TRBJ2-7; possibly TRBD2 for D (6 bases). CDR1 is MNHEY and CDR2 is SMNVEV in the germline V gene (reference sequence). The CDR3 covers 15 residues. The germline V and J ends were trimmed by 2 bases and 5 bases, with 16 bases remaining between them. The CDR3 spells CASSLIGSGRNEQYF. The DNA of the CDR3 is TGTGCCAGCAGTTTAATCGGTAGCGGAAGGAACGAGCAGTACTTC.

The V gene is TRBV9, the J gene TRBJ2-5; 7 nucleotides align to TRBD2. The V gene's germline CDR1 is SGDLS and CDR2 YYNGEE. This CDR3 has 14 amino acids. The ends lost 0 bases at V and 2 bases at J; junction bases unmatched: 1. The CDR3 DNA follows: TGTGCCAGCAGCGTAGCTAGCGGACAAGAGACCCAGTACTTC. This gives the protein CASSVASGQETQYF. Looking up the rest from reference TRBV9 and TRBJ2-5 gives the full variable domain: DSGVTQTPKHLITATGQRVTLRCSPRSGDLSVYWYQQSLDQGLQFLIQYYNGEERAKGNILERFSAQQFPDLHSELNLSSLELGDSALYFCASSVASGQETQYFGPGTRLLVL.

V and J are TRBV7-3 and TRBJ1-1; 8 nucleotides match TRBD1. Germline lookup yields CDR1 SGHTA and CDR2 FQGTGA. CDR3 length: 13 amino acids. Losses at the gene ends were 5 bases for V and 7 bases for J; bases not matched to a gene: 6. Here the CDR3 DNA reads TGTGCCAGCAGCCGACAGGGGTTTAATGAAGCTTTCTTT. It encodes CASSRQGFNEAFF. The full variable domain, with the rest looked up from reference TRBV7-3 and TRBJ1-1, is GAGVSQTPSNKVTEKGKYVELRCDPISGHTALYWYRQSLGQGPEFLIYFQGTGAADDSGLPNDRFFAVRPEGSVSTLKIQRTERGDSAVYLCASSRQGFNEAFFGQGTRLTVV.

The chain carries TRBV5-1 and TRBJ2-2, with TRBD2 matching 13 bases. The CDR3 is 21 residues long. V was pared by 1 base and J by 4 bases, with 16 bases of the junction left unmatched. The germline V gene encodes CDR1 SGHRS and CDR2 YFSETQ. Here the CDR3 reads CASSLLPTSGRAFASTGELFF. As DNA, the CDR3 is TGCGCCAGCAGCTTGTTACCCACTAGCGGGAGGGCATTCGCGAGCACCGGGGAGCTGTTTTTT.

This chain connects TRBV19 to TRBJ1-3, with 9 bases matching TRBD1. The V and J ends lost 5 bases and 4 bases, in that order; junction bases with no gene match: 6. The CDR3 consists of 15 residues. Germline lookup yields CDR1 LNHDA and CDR2 SQIVND (reference sequence). As DNA, the CDR3 is TGTGCCAGTAGTGGACAGGGGATATCGGGAAACACCATATATTTT. Translated, it gives CASSGQGISGNTIYF.

V is TRBV19 and J is TRBJ1-1; D call uncertain. The CDR3 extends over 14 amino acids. The ends were cut back, 3 bases at V and 0 bases at J, with 8 bases in the middle. Germline CDR1 and CDR2: LNHDA and SQIVND (reference sequence). The CDR3 loop reads CASSIADLNTEAFF. The DNA for the CDR3 is TGTGCCAGTAGTATCGCAGATTTGAACACTGAAGCTTTCTTT.

The CDR3: CASSLDTREGADTEAFF. In nucleotides, the CDR3 is TGCGCCAGCAGCCTCGACACGCGGGAGGGGGCTGACACTGAAGCTTTCTTT. The rearrangement joins TRBV4-3 to TRBJ1-1; 7 bases agree with TRBD1. V gave up 4 bases and J gave up 3 bases; unmatched junction bases: 14. Germline V CDR1 and CDR2: LGHNA, YSLEER. This CDR3 spans 17 amino acids.

The gene calls are TRBV30 and TRBJ2-2, with 10 bases identical to TRBD1. Germline values: CDR1 GTSNPN, CDR2 SVGIG (reference sequence). The V segment lost 5 bases and the J segment 5 bases; nucleotides outside the gene matches: 11. The length of the CDR3 is 16 residues. The CDR3 coding sequence is TGTGCCTGGCGCCGACCGGGACAGGGGAGGACCGGGGAGCTGTTTTTT. It is translated as CAWRRPGQGRTGELFF.

The V and J genes are TRBV2 and TRBJ2-3; weak D call: TRBD2 (6 bases). CDR3 length: 14 residues. Germline V gene data show CDR1 as SNHLY and CDR2 as FYNNEI. Trimming shortened V by 2 bases and J by 1 base, and 7 bases separated the two germline ends. CDR3 sequence (DNA): TGTGCCAGCAGTGAATTAGCGGGCACAGATACGCAGTATTTT. Protein sequence: CASSELAGTDTQYF.

The genes are TRBV7-6 and TRBJ1-1, with 9 bases aligning to TRBD1. The germline gives CDR1 SGHVS, CDR2 FNYEAQ. V trimming: 4 bases; J trimming: 2 bases; junction bases outside the gene matches: 2. This CDR3 has 14 amino acids. The CDR3 sequence is CASSSQGANTEAFF. The CDR3 DNA follows: TGTGCCAGCAGCTCACAGGGGGCTAACACTGAAGCTTTCTTT. Based on the CDR3 plus reference TRBV7-6 and TRBJ1-1, the full variable domain is GAGVSQSPRYKVTKRGQDVALRCDPISGHVSLYWYRQALGQGPEFLTYFNYEAQQDKSGLPNDRFSAERPEGSISTLTIQRTEQRDSAMYRCASSSQGANTEAFFGQGTRLTVV.

The V gene is TRBV5-1, the J gene TRBJ2-5; D ambiguous. The germline CDR1 and CDR2 sequences are SGHRS and YFSETQ. This CDR3 spans 15 amino acids. The V gene lost 4 bases and the J gene lost 9 bases, with 22 bases spanning the gap. CDR3 in amino acids: CASSPTPGKEMAQYF. CDR3 coding DNA: TGCGCCAGCAGCCCTACCCCAGGAAAAGAGATGGCCCAGTACTTC.

The chain has TRBV5-4 and TRBJ2-7; 12 nucleotides match TRBD2. This CDR3 spans 16 amino acids. The trim removed 4 bases at V and 4 bases at J, leaving 9 bases unmatched. Per the germline V gene, CDR1 is SGHNT and CDR2 is YYREEE (reference sequence). CDR3 loop: CASSHDLGTSGYEQYF. CDR3 DNA: TGTGCCAGCAGCCACGACTTAGGGACTAGCGGGTACGAGCAGTACTTC. Complete variable domain (other parts from reference TRBV5-4 and TRBJ2-7): ETGVTQSPTHLIKTRGQQVTLRCSSQSGHNTVSWYQQALGQGPQFIFQYYREEENGRGNFPPRFSGLQFPNYSSELNVNALELDDSALYLCASSHDLGTSGYEQYFGPGTRLTVT.

The genes are TRBV27 and TRBJ2-2; D not certain. Trimming removed 2 bases from V and 3 bases from J, with 10 bases in between. The V gene's germline CDR1 is MNHEY and CDR2 SMNVEV (reference sequence). The CDR3 runs 15 residues. The CDR3, as DNA: TGTGCCAGCAGTTTAAGCCAGTTTGACACCGGGGAGCTGTTTTTT. The encoded protein is CASSLSQFDTGELFF.

The chain links TRBV6-6 to TRBJ1-1; D is uncertain. CDR1 is MNHNY and CDR2 is SVGAGI in the germline V gene (reference sequence). The length of the CDR3 is 14 residues. The V end lost 4 bases, the J end lost 0 bases, and 9 bases lay between the germline ends. CDR3 sequence: CASSSELLNTEAFF. In DNA, the CDR3 is TGTGCCAGCAGTTCCGAGCTATTGAACACTGAAGCTTTCTTT.

This chain connects TRBV2 to TRBJ2-7; D tentatively reads TRBD1 or TRBD2 (5 bases each). The CDR3 is made up of 13 amino acids. The germline gives CDR1 SNHLY, CDR2 FYNNEI. V lost 4 bases and J lost 3, with 10 bases in between. The CDR3 bases are TGTGCCAGCAGTGGAGGGGCTGACTACGAGCAGTACTTC. It encodes CASSGGADYEQYF.

The genes are TRBV5-1 and TRBJ1-1; D gene ambiguous. CDR1 and CDR2 (germline): SGHRS, YFSETQ. This CDR3 region has 13 residues. Trimming took off 4 bases at V and 0 bases at J, with 7 bases between the two ends. CDR3 region: CASSPQMNTEAFF. The CDR3, as DNA: TGCGCCAGCAGCCCCCAAATGAACACTGAAGCTTTCTTT.

The rearrangement links TRBV7-9 to TRBJ2-5, with TRBD1 matching 7 bases. There are 15 residues in the CDR3. After removal of 4 bases from V and 1 base from J, the junction contained 6 bases not matched to a gene. Germline CDR1 SEHNR, CDR2 FQNEAQ (reference sequence). The CDR3 DNA reads as TGTGCCAGCAGCTCACCCGGGACAGCCCAAGAGACCCAGTACTTC. It encodes CASSSPGTAQETQYF.